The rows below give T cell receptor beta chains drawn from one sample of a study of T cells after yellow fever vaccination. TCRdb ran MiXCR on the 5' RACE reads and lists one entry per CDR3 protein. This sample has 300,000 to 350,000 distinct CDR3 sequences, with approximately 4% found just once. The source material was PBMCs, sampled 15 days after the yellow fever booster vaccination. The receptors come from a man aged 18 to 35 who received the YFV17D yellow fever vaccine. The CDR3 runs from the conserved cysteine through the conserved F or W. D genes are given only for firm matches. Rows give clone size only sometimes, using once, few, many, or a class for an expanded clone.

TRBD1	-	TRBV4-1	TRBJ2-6	CASSQVVTGSAGANVLTF	TGCGCCAGCAGCCAAGTAGTGACAGGGAGCGCTGGGGCCAACGTCCTGACTTTC
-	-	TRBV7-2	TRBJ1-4	CASSFAVTNEKLFF	TGTGCCAGCAGCTTTGCCGTAACTAATGAAAAACTGTTTTTT
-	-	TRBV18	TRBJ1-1	CASSPMDNPNTEAFF	TGTGCCAGCTCACCGATGGACAATCCGAACACTGAAGCTTTCTTT
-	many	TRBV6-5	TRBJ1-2	CASSYSTGTSGGYTF	TGTGCCAGCAGTTACTCGACTGGGACATCGGGTGGCTACACCTTC
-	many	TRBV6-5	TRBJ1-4	CASRATGNNEKLFF	TGTGCCAGCAGAGCCACAGGGAATAATGAAAAACTGTTTTTT
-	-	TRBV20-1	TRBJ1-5	CSTNTSISNQPQHF	TGCAGTACTAATACATCGATTAGCAATCAGCCCCAGCATTTT
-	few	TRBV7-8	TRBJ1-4	CASSPRDFLSREKLFF	TGTGCCAGCAGCCCGAGGGACTTTCTAAGTAGGGAAAAACTGTTTTTT
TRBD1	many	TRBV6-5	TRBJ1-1	CASSYSGTGEAFF	TGTGCCAGCAGTTACTCGGGGACAGGTGAAGCTTTCTTT
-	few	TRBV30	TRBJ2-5	CAWRVIQETQYF	TGTGCCTGGAGGGTAATCCAAGAGACCCAGTACTTC
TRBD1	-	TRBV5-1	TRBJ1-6	CASSQGQPGSPLHF	TGCGCCAGCAGCCAGGGACAGCCGGGTTCACCCCTCCACTTT
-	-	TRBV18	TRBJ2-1	CASSRGEYEQFF	TGTGCCAGCTCACGAGGGGAGTATGAGCAGTTCTTC
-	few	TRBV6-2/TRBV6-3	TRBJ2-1	CASSPSGFRGEQFF	TGTGCCAGCAGCCCCTCGGGTTTTAGGGGAGAGCAGTTCTTC
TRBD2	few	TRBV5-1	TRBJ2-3	CASSLGVRGSTDTQYF	TGCGCCAGCAGCTTGGGGGTGCGGGGGAGCACAGATACGCAGTATTTT
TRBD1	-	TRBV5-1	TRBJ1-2	CASSLRERDRVVTNGYTF	TGCGCCAGCAGCTTGAGGGAAAGGGACAGAGTGGTGACTAATGGCTACACCTTC
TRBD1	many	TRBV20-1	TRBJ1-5	CSARALAGTANNQPQHF	TGCAGTGCTAGAGCTTTGGCCGGGACAGCGAACAATCAGCCCCAGCATTTT
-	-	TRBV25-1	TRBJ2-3	CASSVSITALMVSTASTDTQYF	TGTGCCAGCAGTGTCTCGATCACCGCATTAATGGTTTCGACGGCTAGCACAGATACGCAGTATTTT
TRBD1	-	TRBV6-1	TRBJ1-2	CASSETGLRGGYTF	TGTGCCAGCAGTGAGACAGGGTTGAGAGGTGGCTACACCTTC
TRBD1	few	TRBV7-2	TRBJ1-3	CASSLAPQGAGNTIYF	TGTGCCAGCAGCTTAGCCCCTCAGGGGGCTGGAAACACCATATATTTT
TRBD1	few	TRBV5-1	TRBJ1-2	CASSPGTGGSYYGYTF	TGCGCCAGCAGCCCAGGGACAGGGGGCAGCTACTATGGCTACACCTTC
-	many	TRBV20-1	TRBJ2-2	CSALIPNTGELFF	TGCAGTGCTTTAATACCGAACACCGGGGAGCTGTTTTTT
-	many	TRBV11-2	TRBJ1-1	CASSLLSANTEAFF	TGTGCCAGCAGCCTATTGAGCGCCAACACTGAAGCTTTCTTT
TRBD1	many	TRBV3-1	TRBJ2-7	CASSPRSLGDRSYEQYF	TGTGCCAGCAGCCCACGAAGTTTAGGGGACAGATCCTACGAGCAGTACTTC
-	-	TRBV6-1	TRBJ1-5	CASSLYNSNQPQHF	TGTGCCAGCAGCCTTTATAATAGCAATCAGCCCCAGCATTTT
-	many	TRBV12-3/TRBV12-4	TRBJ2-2	CASSFQGRGGELFF	TGTGCCAGCAGTTTTCAGGGGCGAGGCGGGGAGCTGTTTTTT
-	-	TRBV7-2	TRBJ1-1	CASSLVGGHGAFF	TGTGCCAGCAGCTTAGTCGGGGGGCATGGAGCTTTCTTT
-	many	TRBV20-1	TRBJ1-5	CSARVGGNTKNQPQHF	TGCAGTGCTAGAGTAGGGGGGAACACAAAGAATCAGCCCCAGCATTTT
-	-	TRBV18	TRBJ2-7	CASSPTRVSSPYEQYF	TGTGCCAGCTCACCGACCAGGGTCAGTAGTCCCTACGAGCAGTACTTC
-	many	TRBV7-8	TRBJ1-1	CASATGTANTEAFF	TGTGCCAGCGCGACCGGGACGGCGAACACTGAAGCTTTCTTT
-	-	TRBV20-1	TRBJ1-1	CSASTYDTEAFF	TGCAGTGCTAGTACCTACGACACTGAAGCTTTCTTT
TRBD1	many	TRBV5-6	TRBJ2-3	CASSYSGTVTDTQYF	TGTGCCAGCAGCTACTCTGGGACAGTCACAGATACGCAGTATTTT
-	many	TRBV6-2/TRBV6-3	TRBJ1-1	CASSYLDGTTEAFF	TGTGCCAGCAGTTACCTCGACGGCACCACTGAAGCTTTCTTT
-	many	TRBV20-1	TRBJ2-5	CSGKEGGRETQYF	TGCAGTGGAAAGGAGGGGGGGCGAGAGACCCAGTACTTC
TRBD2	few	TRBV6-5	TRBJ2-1	CASSAFVGGGSYNEQFF	TGTGCCAGCAGTGCCTTTGTGGGGGGGGGCTCCTACAATGAGCAGTTCTTC
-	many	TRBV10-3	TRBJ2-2	CAISRDVDTGELFF	TGTGCCATCAGCAGGGATGTGGACACCGGGGAGCTGTTTTTT
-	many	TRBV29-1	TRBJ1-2	CSGIGGNYGYTF	TGCAGTGGGATTGGGGGGAACTATGGCTACACCTTC
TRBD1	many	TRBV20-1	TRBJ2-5	CSAEAGTGYQETQYF	TGCAGTGCAGAAGCCGGGACAGGGTATCAAGAGACCCAGTACTTC